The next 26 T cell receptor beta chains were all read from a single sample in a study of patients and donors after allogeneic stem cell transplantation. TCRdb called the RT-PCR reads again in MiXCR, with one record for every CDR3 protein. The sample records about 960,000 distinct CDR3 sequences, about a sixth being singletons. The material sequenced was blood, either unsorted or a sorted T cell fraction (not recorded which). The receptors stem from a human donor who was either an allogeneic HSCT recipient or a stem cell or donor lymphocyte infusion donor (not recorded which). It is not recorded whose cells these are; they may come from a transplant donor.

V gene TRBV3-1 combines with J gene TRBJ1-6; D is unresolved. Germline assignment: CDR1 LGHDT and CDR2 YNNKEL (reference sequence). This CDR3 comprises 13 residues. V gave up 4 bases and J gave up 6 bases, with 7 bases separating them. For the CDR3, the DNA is TGTGCCAGCAGCCCCAGGCTTAATTCACCCCTCCACTTT. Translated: CASSPRLNSPLHF.

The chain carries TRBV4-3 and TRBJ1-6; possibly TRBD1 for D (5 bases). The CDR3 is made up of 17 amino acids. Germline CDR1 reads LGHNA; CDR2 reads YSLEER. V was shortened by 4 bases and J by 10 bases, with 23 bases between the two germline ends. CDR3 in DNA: TGCGCCAGCAGCCCCCTGGCCTCGGAAATGGGGGTCTCACCCCTCCACTTT. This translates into CASSPLASEMGVSPLHF.

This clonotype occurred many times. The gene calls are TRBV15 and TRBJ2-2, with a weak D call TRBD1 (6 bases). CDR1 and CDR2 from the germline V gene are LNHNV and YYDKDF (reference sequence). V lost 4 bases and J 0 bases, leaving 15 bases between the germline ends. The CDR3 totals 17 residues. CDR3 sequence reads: CATSKRTAGANTGELFF. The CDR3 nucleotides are TGTGCCACCAGCAAACGGACAGCAGGCGCGAACACCGGGGAGCTGTTTTTT.

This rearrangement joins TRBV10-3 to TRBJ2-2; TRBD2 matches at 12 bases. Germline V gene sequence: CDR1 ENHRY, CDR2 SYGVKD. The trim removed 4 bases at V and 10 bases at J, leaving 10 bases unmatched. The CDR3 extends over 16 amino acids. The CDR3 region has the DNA TGTGCCATCAGTGCTGGACTAGCGGGAAAGGTGAAGGAGCTGTTTTTT. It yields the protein CAISAGLAGKVKELFF.

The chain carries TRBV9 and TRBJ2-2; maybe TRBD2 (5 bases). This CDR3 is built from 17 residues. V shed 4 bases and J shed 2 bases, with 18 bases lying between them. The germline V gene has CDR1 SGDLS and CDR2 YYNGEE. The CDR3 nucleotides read TGTGCCAGCAGCCCTCTCCGGGGAGCCTCTAACACCGGGGAGCTGTTTTTT. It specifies CASSPLRGASNTGELFF.

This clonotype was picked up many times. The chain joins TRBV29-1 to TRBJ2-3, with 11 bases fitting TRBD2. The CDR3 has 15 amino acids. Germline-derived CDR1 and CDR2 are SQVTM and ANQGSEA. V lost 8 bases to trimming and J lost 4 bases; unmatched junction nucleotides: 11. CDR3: CSTDSGRASSDTQYF. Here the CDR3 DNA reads TGCAGCACCGATAGCGGGAGGGCCTCATCAGATACGCAGTATTTT.

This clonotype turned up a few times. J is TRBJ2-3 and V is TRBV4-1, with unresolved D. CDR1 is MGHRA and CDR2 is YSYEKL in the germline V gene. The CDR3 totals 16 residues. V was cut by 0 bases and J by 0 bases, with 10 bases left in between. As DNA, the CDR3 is TGCGCCAGCAGCCAAGAAGATGGCGCCAGCACAGATACGCAGTATTTT. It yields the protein CASSQEDGASTDTQYF.

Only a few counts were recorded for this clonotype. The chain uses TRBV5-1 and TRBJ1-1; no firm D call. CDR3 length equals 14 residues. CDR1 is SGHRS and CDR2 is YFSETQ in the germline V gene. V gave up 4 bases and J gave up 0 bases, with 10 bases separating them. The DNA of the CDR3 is TGCGCCAGCAGCGGAAATACCCTGAACACTGAAGCTTTCTTT. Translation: CASSGNTLNTEAFF. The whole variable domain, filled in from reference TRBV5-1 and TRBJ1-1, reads KAGVTQTPRYLIKTRGQQVTLSCSPISGHRSVSWYQQTPGQGLQFLFEYFSETQRNKGNFPGRFSGRQFSNSRSEMNVSTLELGDSALYLCASSGNTLNTEAFFGQGTRLTVV.

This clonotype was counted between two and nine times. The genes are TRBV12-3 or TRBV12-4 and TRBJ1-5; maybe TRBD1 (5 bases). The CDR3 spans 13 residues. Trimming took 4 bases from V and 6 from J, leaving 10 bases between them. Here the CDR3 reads CASSSRGSQPQHF. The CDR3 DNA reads TGTGCCAGCAGTTCTCGGGGGAGTCAGCCCCAGCATTTT.

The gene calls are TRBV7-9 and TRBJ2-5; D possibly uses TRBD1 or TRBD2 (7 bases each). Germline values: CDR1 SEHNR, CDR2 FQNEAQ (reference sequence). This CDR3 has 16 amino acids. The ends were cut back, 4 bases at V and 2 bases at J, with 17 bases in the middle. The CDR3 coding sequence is TGTGCCAGCAGCTCTTACAGGGGCGGGGGACAAGAGACCCAGTACTTC. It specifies CASSSYRGGGQETQYF.

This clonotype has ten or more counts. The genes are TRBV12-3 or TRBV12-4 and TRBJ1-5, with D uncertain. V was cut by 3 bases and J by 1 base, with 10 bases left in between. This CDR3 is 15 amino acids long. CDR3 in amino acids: CASSFVGWSNQPQHF. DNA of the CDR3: TGTGCCAGCAGTTTTGTGGGATGGAGCAATCAGCCCCAGCATTTT.

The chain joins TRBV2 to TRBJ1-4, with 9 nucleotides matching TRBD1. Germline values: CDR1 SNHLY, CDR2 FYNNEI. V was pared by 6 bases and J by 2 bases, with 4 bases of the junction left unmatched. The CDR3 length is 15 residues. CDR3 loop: CASRDRGGTNEKLFF. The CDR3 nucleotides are TGTGCCAGCAGGGACAGGGGAGGCACTAATGAAAAACTGTTTTTT.

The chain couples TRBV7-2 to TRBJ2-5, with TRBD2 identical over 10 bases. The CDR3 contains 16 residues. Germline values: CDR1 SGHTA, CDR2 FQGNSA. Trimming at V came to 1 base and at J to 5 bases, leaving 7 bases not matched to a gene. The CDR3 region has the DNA TGTGCCAGCAGCTTAGTATCACTAGCGGGAACTGAGACCCAGTACTTC. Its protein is CASSLVSLAGTETQYF.

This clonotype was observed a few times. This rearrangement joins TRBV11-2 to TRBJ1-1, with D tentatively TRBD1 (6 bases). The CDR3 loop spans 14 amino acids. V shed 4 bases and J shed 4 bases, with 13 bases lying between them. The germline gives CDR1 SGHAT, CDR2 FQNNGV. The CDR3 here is CASSSPQGVTEAFF. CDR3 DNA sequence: TGTGCCAGCAGCTCCCCACAGGGAGTCACTGAAGCTTTCTTT.

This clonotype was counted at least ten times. The CDR3 bases are TGTGCCAGCAGCGTAGGTTTCAGAGAGACCCAGTACTTC. Its translation is CASSVGFRETQYF. The chain joins TRBV9 to TRBJ2-5, with D hard to call. The germline V gene encodes CDR1 SGDLS and CDR2 YYNGEE. V was trimmed by 0 bases and J by 4 bases, leaving 7 bases between them. The CDR3 length is 13 residues. The full variable domain, rest sourced from reference TRBV9 and TRBJ2-5, is DSGVTQTPKHLITATGQRVTLRCSPRSGDLSVYWYQQSLDQGLQFLIQYYNGEERAKGNILERFSAQQFPDLHSELNLSSLELGDSALYFCASSVGFRETQYFGPGTRLLVL.

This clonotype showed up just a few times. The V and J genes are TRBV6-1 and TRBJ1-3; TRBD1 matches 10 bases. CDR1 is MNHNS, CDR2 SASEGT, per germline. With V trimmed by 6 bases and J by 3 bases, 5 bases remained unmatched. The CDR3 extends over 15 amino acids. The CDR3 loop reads CASRPGQGFGNTIYF. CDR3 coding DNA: TGTGCCAGCAGACCGGGACAGGGGTTTGGAAACACCATATATTTT.

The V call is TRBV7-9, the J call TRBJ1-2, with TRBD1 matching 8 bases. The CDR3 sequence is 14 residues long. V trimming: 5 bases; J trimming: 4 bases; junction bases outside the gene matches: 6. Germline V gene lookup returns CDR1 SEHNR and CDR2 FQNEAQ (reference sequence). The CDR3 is CASSPRDRTYGYTF. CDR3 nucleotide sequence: TGTGCCAGCAGCCCCAGGGACAGGACCTATGGCTACACCTTC.

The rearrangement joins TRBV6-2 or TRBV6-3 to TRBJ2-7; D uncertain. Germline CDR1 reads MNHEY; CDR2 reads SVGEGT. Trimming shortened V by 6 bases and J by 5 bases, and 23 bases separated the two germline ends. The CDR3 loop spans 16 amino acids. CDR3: CASSSQGEAPSDEQYF. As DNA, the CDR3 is TGTGCCAGCAGCTCCCAAGGTGAGGCGCCCTCGGACGAGCAGTACTTC.

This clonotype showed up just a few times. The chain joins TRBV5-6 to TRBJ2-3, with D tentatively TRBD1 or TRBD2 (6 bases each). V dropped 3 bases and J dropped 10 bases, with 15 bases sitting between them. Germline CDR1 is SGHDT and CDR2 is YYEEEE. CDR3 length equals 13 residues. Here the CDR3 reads CASSSDQRGAQYF. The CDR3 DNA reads TGTGCCAGCAGCTCGGACCAGAGGGGGGCGCAGTATTTT.

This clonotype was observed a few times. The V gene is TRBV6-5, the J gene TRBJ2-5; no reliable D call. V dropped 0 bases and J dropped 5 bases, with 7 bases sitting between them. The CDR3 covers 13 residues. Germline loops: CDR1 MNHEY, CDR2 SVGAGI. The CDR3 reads CASSYSGYETQYF. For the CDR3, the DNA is TGTGCCAGCAGTTACTCGGGATATGAGACCCAGTACTTC.

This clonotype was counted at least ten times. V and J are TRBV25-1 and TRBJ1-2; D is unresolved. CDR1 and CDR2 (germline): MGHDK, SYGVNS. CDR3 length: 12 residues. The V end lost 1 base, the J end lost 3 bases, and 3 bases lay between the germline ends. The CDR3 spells CASSESDYGYTF. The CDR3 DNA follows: TGTGCCAGCAGTGAATCCGACTATGGCTACACCTTC.

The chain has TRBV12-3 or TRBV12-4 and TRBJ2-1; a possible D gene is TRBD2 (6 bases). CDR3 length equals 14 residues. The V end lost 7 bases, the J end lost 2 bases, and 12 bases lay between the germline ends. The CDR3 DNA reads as TGTGCCAGCACCCCTAGCGACCCCTACAATGAGCAGTTCTTC. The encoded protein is CASTPSDPYNEQFF.

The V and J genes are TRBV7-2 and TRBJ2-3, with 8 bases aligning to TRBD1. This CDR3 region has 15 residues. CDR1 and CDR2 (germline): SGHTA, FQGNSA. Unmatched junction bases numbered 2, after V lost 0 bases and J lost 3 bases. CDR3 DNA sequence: TGTGCCAGCAGCTTAGCTGGGACAGGAACAGATACGCAGTATTTT. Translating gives CASSLAGTGTDTQYF.

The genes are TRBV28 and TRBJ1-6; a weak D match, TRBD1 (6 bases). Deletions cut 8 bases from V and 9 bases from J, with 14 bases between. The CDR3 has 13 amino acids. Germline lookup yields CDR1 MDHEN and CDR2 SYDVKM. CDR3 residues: CASSTGLISPLHF. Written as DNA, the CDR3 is TGTGCCAGCTCCACAGGGTTGATTTCACCCCTCCACTTT.

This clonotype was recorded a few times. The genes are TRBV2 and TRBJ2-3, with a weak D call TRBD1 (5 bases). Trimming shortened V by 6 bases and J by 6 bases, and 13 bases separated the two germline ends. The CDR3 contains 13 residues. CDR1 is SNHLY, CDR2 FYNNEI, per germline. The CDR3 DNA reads TGTGCCAGCAGGCCCTCCCCAGGGGATACGCAGTATTTT. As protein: CASRPSPGDTQYF.

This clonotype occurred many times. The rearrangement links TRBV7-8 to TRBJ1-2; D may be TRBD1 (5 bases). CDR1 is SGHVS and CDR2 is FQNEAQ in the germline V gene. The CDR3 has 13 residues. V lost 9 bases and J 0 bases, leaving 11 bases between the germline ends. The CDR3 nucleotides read TGTGCCAGTGCGACAGCTCCTAACTATGGCTACACCTTC. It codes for CASATAPNYGYTF.